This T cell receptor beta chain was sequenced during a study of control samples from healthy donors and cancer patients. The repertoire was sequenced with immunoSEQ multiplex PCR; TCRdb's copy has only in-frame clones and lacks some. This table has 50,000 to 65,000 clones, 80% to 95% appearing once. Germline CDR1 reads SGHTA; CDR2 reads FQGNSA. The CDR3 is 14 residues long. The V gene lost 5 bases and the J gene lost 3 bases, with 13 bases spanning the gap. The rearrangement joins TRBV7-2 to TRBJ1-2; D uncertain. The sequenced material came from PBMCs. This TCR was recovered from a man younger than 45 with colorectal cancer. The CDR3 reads CASSPRTIDYGYTF. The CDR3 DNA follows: TGTGCCAGCAGCCCCCGGACGATAGACTATGGCTACACCTTC.